This TCR beta chain was retrieved from a study of shared clonotypes between healthy human individuals. General study findings and limits: Collection of samples was limited to blood; tissue repertoires likely differ.

Produced via immunoSEQ multiplex PCR; TCRdb's table is partial and in-frame only. The profile covers about 340,000 clones, with less than 85% appearing a single time and more than 9% taken by the ten largest. Comments on this clone: The antigen is undetermined.

Germline V CDR1 and CDR2: LGHNA, YNFKEQ. Trimming cost V 5 bases and J 1 base; bases outside gene matches: 7. The CDR3 loop spans 15 amino acids. Every one of the donors was a Caucasian adult that lived in Nashville, Tennessee. Sequenced: memory CD4+ T cells sorted from blood. The subset was: CD45RA-negative fraction. This chain uses TRBV4-2 with TRBJ2-7; 8 bases are a match to TRBD2. This clonotype originated in a young man in good health. CDR3 in amino acids: CASSAYTSGSYEQYF. The CDR3 DNA sequence: TGTGCCAGCAGCGCCTATACTAGCGGTTCCTACGAGCAGTACTTC.